Presented here are 12 T cell receptor beta chains from one specimen sequenced in a study of T cell repertoires in cytomegalovirus infection. TCRdb recomputed calls from the reads with MiXCR, one row per CDR3 protein. The sample consists of about 74,000 distinct CDR3 sequences, around 27% of them appearing once. For these receptors, no antigen is known. The sequencing used CD8+ T cells from cultured PBMCs, collected from culture after CMV antigen stimulation. The source of these receptors is a human donor in good health (CMV status not recorded). Some clones in this sample may be carry-over from other donors' samples.

The V gene is TRBV12-3 or TRBV12-4, the J gene TRBJ2-2; D unresolved. V dropped 6 bases and J dropped 3 bases, with 11 bases sitting between them. The CDR3 totals 14 residues. The CDR3 DNA follows: TGTGCCAGCAGCGGTGGTGACTACACCGGGGAGCTGTTTTTT. Translated: CASSGGDYTGELFF.

This clonotype appeared many times. This sequence joins TRBV7-2 and TRBJ2-5; 10 bases fit TRBD2. The length of the CDR3 is 15 residues. CDR1 and CDR2 (germline): SGHTA, FQGNSA. V was pared by 3 bases and J by 4 bases, with 5 bases of the junction left unmatched. The CDR3 nucleotides are TGTGCCAGCAGCTTCCTAGCGGGGGAGGGAGAGACCCAGTACTTC. Its translation: CASSFLAGEGETQYF.

A few counts support this clonotype. The V call is TRBV5-5, the J call TRBJ2-7, with TRBD1 as a possible D gene (6 bases). CDR1 and CDR2 from the germline V gene are SGHKS and YYEKEE (reference sequence). The CDR3 extends over 12 amino acids. Trimming took 4 bases from V and 11 from J, leaving 16 bases between them. For the CDR3, the DNA is TGTGCCAGCAGCCCGGACAGTATTAACGAGTACTTC. It translates to CASSPDSINEYF.

The chain has TRBV12-5 and TRBJ1-2; D is unclear. Between the trimmed V and J ends, which lost 0 bases and 4 bases, there was a span of 6 bases. Germline V gene data show CDR1 as LGHNT and CDR2 as FRNRAP. This CDR3 contains 13 residues. CDR3 region: CASGLVLGYGYTF. The CDR3 DNA follows: TGTGCTAGTGGTTTGGTACTGGGCTATGGCTACACCTTC.

The rearrangement links TRBV19 to TRBJ2-7; 8 bases map to TRBD1. With 5 bases clipped from V and 2 bases from J, the junction kept 11 bases outside the gene matches. Germline CDR1 and CDR2: LNHDA and SQIVND (reference sequence). CDR3 size: 16 residues. Written as DNA, the CDR3 is TGTGCCAGTAGTTGGACTGGGACAGGACAAACCTACGAGCAGTACTTC. Translation: CASSWTGTGQTYEQYF.

This clonotype has more than one count but fewer than ten. The chain has TRBV7-6 and TRBJ2-3; D possibly matches TRBD1 or TRBD2 (5 bases each). The length of the CDR3 is 15 residues. Germline assignment: CDR1 SGHVS and CDR2 FNYEAQ. The V end was cut by 3 bases, the J end by 1 base, with 11 bases between. The CDR3 DNA is TGTGCCAGCAGCTTCCCAGGGAGCGGCACAGATACGCAGTATTTT. This codes for CASSFPGSGTDTQYF. The whole variable domain, remainder taken from reference TRBV7-6 and TRBJ2-3, is GAGVSQSPRYKVTKRGQDVALRCDPISGHVSLYWYRQALGQGPEFLTYFNYEAQQDKSGLPNDRFSAERPEGSISTLTIQRTEQRDSAMYRCASSFPGSGTDTQYFGPGTRLTVL.

The chain uses TRBV20-1 and TRBJ2-3; TRBD1 or TRBD2 may be the D gene (5 bases each). The CDR3 loop spans 12 amino acids. Germline loops: CDR1 DFQATT, CDR2 SNEGSKA (reference sequence). V gave up 7 bases and J gave up 5 bases, with 13 bases separating them. The CDR3 sequence: CSVVQGVDTQYF. The CDR3 DNA reads TGCAGTGTAGTGCAGGGAGTAGATACGCAGTATTTT.

A few counts support this clonotype. The chain is built from TRBV20-1 and TRBJ1-2, with D perhaps matching TRBD1 (5 bases). This CDR3 is built from 17 residues. V lost 1 base and J 1 base, leaving 19 bases between the germline ends. Germline V gene lookup returns CDR1 DFQATT and CDR2 SNEGSKA (reference sequence). The CDR3 sequence: CSARGGGALGINYGYTF. The CDR3 DNA follows: TGCAGTGCTAGAGGGGGAGGGGCACTGGGGATTAACTATGGCTACACCTTC.

There are many counts of this clonotype. V usage is TRBV7-2 and J usage is TRBJ1-1; D unclear. Germline CDR1 is SGHTA and CDR2 is FQGNSA. The CDR3 runs to 13 residues. V was pared by 2 bases and J by 8 bases, with 12 bases between. For the CDR3, the DNA is TGTGCCAGCAGCTTATTTATGGGCGGCGAAGCTTTCTTT. This encodes CASSLFMGGEAFF.

DNA for the CDR3: TGTGCCAGCAGCCAGGAGACTGGAACTAGGGAGACCCAGTACTTC. Translation: CASSQETGTRETQYF. This chain links TRBV11-3 with TRBJ2-5; D might be TRBD2 (5 bases). V was cut by 5 bases and J by 5 bases, with 18 bases left in between. The CDR3 sequence is 15 residues long. From germline, CDR1 is SGHNT and CDR2 YENEEA.

This clonotype was recorded at least ten times. This rearrangement joins TRBV12-3 or TRBV12-4 to TRBJ2-7; D is unclear. The CDR3 totals 12 residues. The V and J ends lost 6 bases and 6 bases respectively, with 12 bases between them. This chain's CDR3 is CASSPTVTEQYF. CDR3 nucleotides: TGTGCCAGCAGCCCCACAGTTACCGAGCAGTACTTC.

This chain joins TRBV7-9 and TRBJ2-7, with D hard to call. The CDR3 sequence is 13 residues long. From germline, CDR1 is SEHNR and CDR2 FQNEAQ (reference sequence). The germline V and J ends were trimmed by 5 bases and 0 bases, with 8 bases remaining between them. The CDR3 DNA reads TGTGCCAGCAGCGTCCCCGTCTCCTACGAGCAGTACTTC. Amino acid sequence: CASSVPVSYEQYF.